Below, 21 T cell receptor beta chains from the same sample are listed, as sequenced in a study of blood T cell repertoires in COVID-19. The method was immunoSEQ multiplex PCR; TCRdb's version includes in-frame clones alone and lacks a portion of them. The sample holds approximately 480,000 clones, around 90% seen once. The sequenced sample was PBMCs or T cells enriched from blood (not recorded which). The source of these receptors is a woman aged 18-29 years who had recovered from COVID-19.

The gene calls are TRBV12-3 or TRBV12-4 and TRBJ1-1; 9 bases align to TRBD1. The V gene end was trimmed by 6 bases and the J gene end by 7 bases; junction bases not matched to a gene: 6. This CDR3 comprises 13 residues. CDR3 DNA sequence: TGTGCCAGCAGCTACACAGGGGGCCATGAAGCTTTCTTT. This translates into CASSYTGGHEAFF.

This sequence joins TRBV11-2 and TRBJ1-1; D is undetermined. The CDR3 is 13 residues long. V lost 4 bases, J lost 0 bases, and 6 bases lay in between. The germline V gene encodes CDR1 SGHAT and CDR2 FQNNGV. CDR3 residues: CASSSDMNTEAFF. CDR3 bases: TGTGCCAGCAGCTCCGACATGAACACTGAAGCTTTCTTT.

The chain carries TRBV5-5 and TRBJ2-1; 10 nucleotides line up with TRBD1. Germline V lookup: CDR1 SGHKS, CDR2 YYEKEE (reference sequence). The V and J ends lost 1 base and 9 bases, in that order; junction bases with no gene match: 13. The CDR3 runs 17 residues. Here the CDR3 reads CASSLNPGTGAMGEQFF. For the CDR3, the DNA is TGTGCCAGCAGCTTGAACCCCGGGACAGGGGCTATGGGTGAGCAGTTCTTC.

This sequence joins TRBV3-1 (or the pseudogene TRBV3-2) and TRBJ2-1, with D perhaps TRBD2 (5 bases). V shed 5 bases and J shed 9 bases, with 14 bases lying between them. The CDR3 runs to 13 residues. Germline V lookup: CDR1 LGHDT, CDR2 YNNKEL (reference sequence). CDR3 in DNA: TGTGCCAGCAGCTTCTTTAGGGAGAGTGAGCAGTTCTTC. Translation: CASSFFRESEQFF.

The chain joins TRBV2 to TRBJ2-2, with a possible D match to TRBD2 (7 bases). Germline assignment: CDR1 SNHLY and CDR2 FYNNEI. This CDR3 has 17 residues. With 2 bases removed from V and 7 bases from J, the gap between germline ends came to 20 bases. The CDR3 DNA is TGTGCCAGCAGTGAAAGGGGGGGCCGGGGCAGAGACGGGGAGCTGTTTTTT. Protein product: CASSERGGRGRDGELFF.

The chain couples TRBV28 to TRBJ2-2; no definite D call. Germline CDR1 and CDR2: MDHEN and SYDVKM. This CDR3 spans 13 amino acids. Between the trimmed V and J ends, which lost 5 bases and 9 bases, there was a span of 13 bases. CDR3: CASSPLNFRELFF. The CDR3 DNA sequence: TGTGCCAGCAGTCCCCTAAATTTCCGGGAGCTGTTTTTT.

The V call is TRBV7-9, the J call TRBJ1-1; tentatively, D is TRBD1 (6 bases). The length of the CDR3 is 15 residues. In germline, CDR1 is SEHNR, CDR2 FQNEAQ (reference sequence). V gave up 5 bases and J gave up 0 bases, with 13 bases separating them. The CDR3 region is CASSAHTGMNTEAFF. CDR3 coding DNA: TGTGCCAGCAGCGCACATACAGGGATGAACACTGAAGCTTTCTTT.

The chain couples TRBV7-9 to TRBJ2-1; tentative D call: TRBD2 (5 bases). The CDR3 is 16 amino acids. The V end lost 6 bases, the J end lost 2 bases, and 17 bases lay between the germline ends. CDR1 and CDR2 from the germline V gene are SEHNR and FQNEAQ (reference sequence). The CDR3 spells CASSWGSAKAYNEQFF. The CDR3 nucleotides read TGTGCCAGCAGTTGGGGTAGCGCCAAAGCCTACAATGAGCAGTTCTTC.

This chain joins TRBV5-1 and TRBJ1-4; possibly TRBD1 for D (6 bases). This CDR3 is built from 14 residues. The V end was cut by 4 bases, the J end by 4 bases, with 11 bases between. Germline CDR1 reads SGHRS; CDR2 reads YFSETQ. The CDR3 bases are TGCGCCAGCAGCCCGACAGGATTTAATGAAAAACTGTTTTTT. Protein: CASSPTGFNEKLFF.

The genes are TRBV5-1 and TRBJ1-1; tentative D call: TRBD1 (6 bases). The V gene lost 0 bases and the J gene lost 4 bases, with 10 bases spanning the gap. The CDR3 loop spans 14 amino acids. Germline CDR1 and CDR2: SGHRS and YFSETQ. The CDR3 protein is CASSLDRAGTEAFF. The CDR3 DNA is TGCGCCAGCAGCTTGGACAGGGCGGGCACTGAAGCTTTCTTT.

V gene TRBV15 combines with J gene TRBJ2-2; D is perhaps TRBD2 (5 bases). The V gene lost 0 bases and the J gene lost 6 bases, with 8 bases spanning the gap. The CDR3 is 14 residues long. CDR1 and CDR2 (germline): LNHNV, YYDKDF (reference sequence). CDR3 residues: CATSRDSEAGELFF. The CDR3 region has the DNA TGTGCCACCAGCAGAGATTCGGAGGCCGGGGAGCTGTTTTTT.

The chain couples TRBV7-2 to TRBJ1-1, with D possibly TRBD1 on 5 matching bases. V lost 3 bases, J lost 1 base, and 9 bases lay in between. The germline gives CDR1 SGHTA, CDR2 FQGNSA. The CDR3 has 14 residues. The CDR3 bases are TGTGCCAGCAGCTTTGGCGGGACGAACACTGAAGCTTTCTTT. The encoded protein is CASSFGGTNTEAFF. Looking up the rest from reference TRBV7-2 and TRBJ1-1 gives the full variable domain: GAGVSQSPSNKVTEKGKDVELRCDPISGHTALYWYRQSLGQGLEFLIYFQGNSAPDKSGLPSDRFSAERTGGSVSTLTIQRTQQEDSAVYLCASSFGGTNTEAFFGQGTRLTVV.

The rearrangement uses TRBV3-1 (or the pseudogene TRBV3-2) and TRBJ1-1, with D possibly matching TRBD1 (5 bases). Between the trimmed V and J ends, which lost 7 bases and 7 bases, there was a span of 16 bases. CDR1 is LGHDT, CDR2 YNNKEL, per germline (reference sequence). The CDR3 totals 13 residues. The CDR3 spells CASNQGGTREAFF. In nucleotides, the CDR3 is TGTGCCAGCAACCAGGGAGGGACTCGTGAAGCTTTCTTT.

This chain's CDR3 is CASSPESAANTGELFF. In DNA form, the CDR3 reads TGTGCCAGCTCACCAGAATCGGCGGCGAACACCGGGGAGCTGTTTTTT. This rearrangement joins TRBV18 to TRBJ2-2; unclear D gene. V lost 2 bases and J lost 0, with 10 bases in between. This CDR3 spans 16 amino acids. Germline-derived CDR1 and CDR2 are KGHSH and LQKENI.

The V and J genes are TRBV5-6 and TRBJ1-2; TRBD1 matches 9 bases. The length of the CDR3 is 16 residues. The J segment lost 3 bases and the V segment lost 0 bases, leaving 6 bases of the junction unmatched. Germline CDR1 and CDR2: SGHDT and YYEEEE. DNA of the CDR3: TGTGCCAGCAGCTTGGTGGGACAGGGTCCGGACTATGGCTACACCTTC. It yields the protein CASSLVGQGPDYGYTF.

V and J are TRBV6-5 and TRBJ1-1; 10 bases agree with TRBD1. V was clipped by 3 bases and J by 9 bases; unmatched bases: 7. Germline-derived CDR1 and CDR2 are MNHEY and SVGAGI. The CDR3 covers 14 residues. The CDR3 DNA reads as TGTGCCAGCAGTTATTCGGGACAGGGGTTGAAAGCTTTCTTT. Protein sequence: CASSYSGQGLKAFF.

The V gene is TRBV18, the J gene TRBJ1-4; tentatively, D is TRBD1 (6 bases). CDR1 is KGHSH and CDR2 is LQKENI in the germline V gene. CDR3 length equals 16 residues. Trimming left V 3 bases short and J 0 bases short, with 11 bases between. DNA of the CDR3: TGTGCCAGCTCACCGCTGGACAGCGCAACTAATGAAAAACTGTTTTTT. As protein: CASSPLDSATNEKLFF.

V usage is TRBV29-1 and J usage is TRBJ2-7, with TRBD1 matching 7 bases. Germline V CDR1 and CDR2: SQVTM, ANQGSEA. CDR3 length: 15 amino acids. With V trimmed by 6 bases and J by 6 bases, 17 bases remained unmatched. In DNA form, the CDR3 reads TGCAGCGTGGCGGAGAGGACAGGCCTAACCCGCGAGCAGTACTTC. It translates to CSVAERTGLTREQYF.

This sequence joins TRBV7-2 and TRBJ2-1, with D possibly being TRBD1 (6 bases). The V end lost 5 bases, the J end lost 3 bases, and 14 bases lay between the germline ends. The V gene's germline CDR1 is SGHTA and CDR2 FQGNSA. The CDR3 contains 15 residues. CDR3 bases: TGTGCCAGCAGCCCCCGCCAGGGGAACTACAATGAGCAGTTCTTC. The encoded protein is CASSPRQGNYNEQFF.

The gene calls are TRBV5-1 and TRBJ1-2; no reliable D call. Germline CDR1 reads SGHRS; CDR2 reads YFSETQ. The CDR3 length is 15 residues. V was shortened by 0 bases and J by 7 bases, with 16 bases between the two germline ends. The CDR3 DNA follows: TGCGCCAGCAGCTTGGGTTCTATCGACAACCCTGGCTACACCTTC. It translates to CASSLGSIDNPGYTF.

The rearrangement joins TRBV2 to TRBJ2-1, with D unclear. V was shortened by 9 bases and J by 7 bases, with 10 bases between the two germline ends. Germline V gene sequence: CDR1 SNHLY, CDR2 FYNNEI. The CDR3 extends over 11 amino acids. The CDR3 DNA reads TGTGCCAGGACTCCTTGGAATGAGCAGTTCTTC. As protein: CARTPWNEQFF.